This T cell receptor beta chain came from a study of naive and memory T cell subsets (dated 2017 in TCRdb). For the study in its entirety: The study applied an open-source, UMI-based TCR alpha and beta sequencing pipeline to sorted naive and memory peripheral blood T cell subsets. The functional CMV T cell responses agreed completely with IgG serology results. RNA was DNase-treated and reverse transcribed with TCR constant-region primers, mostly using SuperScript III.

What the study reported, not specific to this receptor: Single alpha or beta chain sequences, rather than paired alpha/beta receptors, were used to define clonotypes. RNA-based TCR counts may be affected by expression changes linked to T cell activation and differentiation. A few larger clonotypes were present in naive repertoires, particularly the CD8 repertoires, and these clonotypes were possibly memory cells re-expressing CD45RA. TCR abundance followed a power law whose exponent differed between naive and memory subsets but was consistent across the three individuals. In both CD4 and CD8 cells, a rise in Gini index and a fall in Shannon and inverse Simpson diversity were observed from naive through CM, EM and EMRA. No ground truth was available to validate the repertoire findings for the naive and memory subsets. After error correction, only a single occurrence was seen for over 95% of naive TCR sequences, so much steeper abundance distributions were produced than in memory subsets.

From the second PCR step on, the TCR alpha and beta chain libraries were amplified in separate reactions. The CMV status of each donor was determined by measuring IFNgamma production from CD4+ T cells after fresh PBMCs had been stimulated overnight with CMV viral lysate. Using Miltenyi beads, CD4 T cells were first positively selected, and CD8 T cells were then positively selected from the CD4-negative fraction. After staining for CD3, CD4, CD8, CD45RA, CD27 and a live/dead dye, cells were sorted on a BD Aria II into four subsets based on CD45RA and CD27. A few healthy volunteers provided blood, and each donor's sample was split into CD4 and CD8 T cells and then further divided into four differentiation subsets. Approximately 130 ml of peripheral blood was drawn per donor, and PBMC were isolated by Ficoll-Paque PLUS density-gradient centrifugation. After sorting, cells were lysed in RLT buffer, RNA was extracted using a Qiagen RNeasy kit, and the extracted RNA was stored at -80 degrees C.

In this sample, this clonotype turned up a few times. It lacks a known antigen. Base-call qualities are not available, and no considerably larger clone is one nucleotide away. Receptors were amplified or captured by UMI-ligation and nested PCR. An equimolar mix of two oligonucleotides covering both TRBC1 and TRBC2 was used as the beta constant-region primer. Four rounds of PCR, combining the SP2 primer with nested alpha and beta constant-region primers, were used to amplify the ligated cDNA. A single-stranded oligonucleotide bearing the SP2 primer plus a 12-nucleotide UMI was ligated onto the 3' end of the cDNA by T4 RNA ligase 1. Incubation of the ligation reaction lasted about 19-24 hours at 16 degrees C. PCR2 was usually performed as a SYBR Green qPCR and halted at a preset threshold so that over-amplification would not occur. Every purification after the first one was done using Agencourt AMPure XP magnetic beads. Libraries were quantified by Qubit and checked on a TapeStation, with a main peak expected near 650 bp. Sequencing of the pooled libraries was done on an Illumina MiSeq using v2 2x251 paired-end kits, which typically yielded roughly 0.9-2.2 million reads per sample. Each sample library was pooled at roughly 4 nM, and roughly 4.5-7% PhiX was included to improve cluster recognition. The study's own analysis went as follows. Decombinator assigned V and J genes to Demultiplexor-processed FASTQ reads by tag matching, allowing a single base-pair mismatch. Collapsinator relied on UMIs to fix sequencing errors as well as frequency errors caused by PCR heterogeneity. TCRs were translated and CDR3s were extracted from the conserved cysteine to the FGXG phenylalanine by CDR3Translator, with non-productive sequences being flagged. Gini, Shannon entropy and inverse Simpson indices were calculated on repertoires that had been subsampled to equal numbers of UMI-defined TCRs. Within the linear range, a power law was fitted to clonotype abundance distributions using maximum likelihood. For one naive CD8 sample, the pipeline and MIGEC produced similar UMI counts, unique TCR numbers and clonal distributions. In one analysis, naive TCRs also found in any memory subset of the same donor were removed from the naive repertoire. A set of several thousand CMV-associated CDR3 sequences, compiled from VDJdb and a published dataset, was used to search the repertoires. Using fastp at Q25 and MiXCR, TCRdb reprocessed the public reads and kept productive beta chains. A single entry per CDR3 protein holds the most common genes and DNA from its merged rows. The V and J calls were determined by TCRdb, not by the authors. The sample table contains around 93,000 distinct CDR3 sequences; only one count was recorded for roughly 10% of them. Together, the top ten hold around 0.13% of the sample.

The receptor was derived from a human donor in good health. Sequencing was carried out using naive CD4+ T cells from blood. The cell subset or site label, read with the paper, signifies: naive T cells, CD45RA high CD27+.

CDR3 protein: CASSPRVAEAFF. The nucleotides read TGTGCCAGCTCACCACGGGTCGCTGAAGCTTTCTTT. The rearranged segments are TRBV18 and TRBJ1-1, with no reliable assignment of the D segment. V gives up 1 base and J gives up 6 bases, and the segment between their germline ends measures 6 bases. CDR1 KGHSH and CDR2 LQKENI were looked up in the germline V gene. The CDR3, cysteine through phenylalanine, is 12 amino acids long. The read is trimmed to its CDR3 DNA, 36 bases read in frame from base 1.